This TCR beta chain was sequenced for a study of Graves' ophthalmopathy and Graves' hyperthyroidism. This CDR3 has 12 residues. Germline V gives CDR1 LNHDA, CDR2 SQIVND (reference sequence). Trimming at V came to 4 bases and at J to 6 bases, leaving 3 bases not matched to a gene. TCR beta CDR3 amplification used RNA transcripts. The first-round RT-PCR employed HTBI primers together with the Qiagen OneStep RT-PCR kit. A multiplex PCR was then performed as the second round. TCRdb re-called the multiplex PCR reads with MiXCR, one entry per CDR3 protein. The data contain about 170,000 distinct CDR3 sequences, 30% to 45% of them seen just once; the ten biggest clones take up around 5.8%.

This sequence joins TRBV19 and TRBJ2-7, with 7 bases that match TRBD1. The sample was peripheral blood. This sequence was found in a woman aged 40 to 50 with Graves' ophthalmopathy. CDR3 nucleotides: TGTGCCAGTAGTAGCTACAGGGGCGAGCAGTACTTC. This sequence encodes CASSSYRGEQYF.